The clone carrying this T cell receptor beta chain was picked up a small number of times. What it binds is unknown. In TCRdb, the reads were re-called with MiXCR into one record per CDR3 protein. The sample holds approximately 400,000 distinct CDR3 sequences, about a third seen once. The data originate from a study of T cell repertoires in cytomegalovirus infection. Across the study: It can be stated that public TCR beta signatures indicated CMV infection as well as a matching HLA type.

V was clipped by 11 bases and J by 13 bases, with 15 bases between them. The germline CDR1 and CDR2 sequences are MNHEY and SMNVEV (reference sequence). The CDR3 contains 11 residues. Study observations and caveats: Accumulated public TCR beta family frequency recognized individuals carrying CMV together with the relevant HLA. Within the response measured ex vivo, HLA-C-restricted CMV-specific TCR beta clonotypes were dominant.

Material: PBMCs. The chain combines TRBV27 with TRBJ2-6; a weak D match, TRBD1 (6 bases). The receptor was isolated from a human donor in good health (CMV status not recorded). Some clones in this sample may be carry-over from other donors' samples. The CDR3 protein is CASGQRPVLTF. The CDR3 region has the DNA TGTGCCTCGGGACAACGCCCGGTCCTGACTTTC.